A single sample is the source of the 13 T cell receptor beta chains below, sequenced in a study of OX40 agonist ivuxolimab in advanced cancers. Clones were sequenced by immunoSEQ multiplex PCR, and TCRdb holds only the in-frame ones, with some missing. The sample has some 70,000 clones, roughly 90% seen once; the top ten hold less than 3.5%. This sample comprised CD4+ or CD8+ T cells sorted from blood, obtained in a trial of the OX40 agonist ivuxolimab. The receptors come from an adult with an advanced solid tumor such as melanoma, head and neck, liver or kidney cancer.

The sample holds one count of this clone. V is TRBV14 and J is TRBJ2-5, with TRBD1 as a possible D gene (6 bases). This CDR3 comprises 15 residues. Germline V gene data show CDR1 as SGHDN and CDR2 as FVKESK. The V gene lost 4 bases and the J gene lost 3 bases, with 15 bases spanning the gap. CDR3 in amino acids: CASSRTRGVKETQYF. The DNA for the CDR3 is TGTGCCAGCAGCCGCACCAGGGGCGTGAAAGAGACCCAGTACTTC.

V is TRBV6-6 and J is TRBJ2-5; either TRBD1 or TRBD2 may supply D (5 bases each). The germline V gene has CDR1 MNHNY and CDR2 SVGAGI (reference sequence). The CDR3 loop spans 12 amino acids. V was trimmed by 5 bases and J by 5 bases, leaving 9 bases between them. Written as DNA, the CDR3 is TGTGCCAGCAGTCGAGGGGAGGAGACCCAGTACTTC. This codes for CASSRGEETQYF.

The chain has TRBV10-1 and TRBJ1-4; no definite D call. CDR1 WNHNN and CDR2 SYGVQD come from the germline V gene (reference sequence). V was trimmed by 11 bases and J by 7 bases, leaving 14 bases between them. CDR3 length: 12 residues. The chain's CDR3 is CAVPLRFEKLFF. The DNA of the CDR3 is TGCGCCGTACCCCTTCGTTTTGAAAAACTGTTTTTT.

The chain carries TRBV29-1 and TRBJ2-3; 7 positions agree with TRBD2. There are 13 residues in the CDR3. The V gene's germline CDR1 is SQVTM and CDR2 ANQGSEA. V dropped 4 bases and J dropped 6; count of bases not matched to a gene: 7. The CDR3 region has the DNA TGCAGCGTTGCGGGCGGGAGCGGTGATACGCAGTATTTT. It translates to CSVAGGSGDTQYF.

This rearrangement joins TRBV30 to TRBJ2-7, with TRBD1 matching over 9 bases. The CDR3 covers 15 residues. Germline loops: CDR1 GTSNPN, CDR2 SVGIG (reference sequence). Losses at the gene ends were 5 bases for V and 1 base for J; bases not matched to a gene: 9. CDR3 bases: TGTGCCTGGGAGGACGGGACAGGGCTATCCTACGAGCAGTACTTC. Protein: CAWEDGTGLSYEQYF.

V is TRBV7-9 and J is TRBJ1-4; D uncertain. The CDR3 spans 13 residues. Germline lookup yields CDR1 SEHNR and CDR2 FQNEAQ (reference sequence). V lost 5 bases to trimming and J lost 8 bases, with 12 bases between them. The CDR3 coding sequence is TGTGCCAGCAGCCCAAGGGAGAGGGAAAAACTGTTTTTT. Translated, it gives CASSPREREKLFF.

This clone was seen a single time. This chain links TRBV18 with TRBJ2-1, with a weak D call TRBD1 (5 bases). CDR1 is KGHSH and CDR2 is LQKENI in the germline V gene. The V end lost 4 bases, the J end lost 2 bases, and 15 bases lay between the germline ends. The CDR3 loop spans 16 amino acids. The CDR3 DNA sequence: TGTGCCAGCTCACAACCAAGGGGCACTGCCTACAATGAGCAGTTCTTC. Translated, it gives CASSQPRGTAYNEQFF. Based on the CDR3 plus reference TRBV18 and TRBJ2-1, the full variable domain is NAGVMQNPRHLVRRRGQEARLRCSPMKGHSHVYWYRQLPEEGLKFMVYLQKENIIDESGMPKERFSAEFPKEGPSILRIQQVVRGDSAAYFCASSQPRGTAYNEQFFGPGTRLTVL.

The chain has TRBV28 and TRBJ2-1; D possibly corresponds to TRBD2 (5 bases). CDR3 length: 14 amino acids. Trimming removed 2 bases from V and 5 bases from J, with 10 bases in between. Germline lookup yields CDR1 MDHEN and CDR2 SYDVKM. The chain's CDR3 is CASSLSGKNNEQFF. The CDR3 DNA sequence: TGTGCCAGCAGTTTAAGCGGTAAAAACAATGAGCAGTTCTTC.

The CDR3 here is CAWNPGDEQFF. The CDR3 nucleotides are TGTGCCTGGAACCCTGGGGATGAGCAGTTCTTC. The chain carries TRBV30 and TRBJ2-1; D call uncertain. The V gene lost 4 bases and the J gene lost 8 bases, with 9 bases spanning the gap. From germline, CDR1 is GTSNPN and CDR2 SVGIG (reference sequence). The CDR3 spans 11 residues.

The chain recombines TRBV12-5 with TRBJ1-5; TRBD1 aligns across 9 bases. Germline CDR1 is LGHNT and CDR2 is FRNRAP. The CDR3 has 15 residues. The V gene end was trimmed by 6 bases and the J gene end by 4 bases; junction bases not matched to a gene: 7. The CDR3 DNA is TGTGCTAGTGGACAGGGGGCGTGGGCAAATCAGCCCCAGCATTTT. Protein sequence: CASGQGAWANQPQHF. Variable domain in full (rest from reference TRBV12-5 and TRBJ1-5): DARVTQTPRHKVTEMGQEVTMRCQPILGHNTVFWYRQTMMQGLELLAYFRNRAPLDDSGMPKDRFSAEMPDATLATLKIQPSEPRDSAVYFCASGQGAWANQPQHFGDGTRLSIL.

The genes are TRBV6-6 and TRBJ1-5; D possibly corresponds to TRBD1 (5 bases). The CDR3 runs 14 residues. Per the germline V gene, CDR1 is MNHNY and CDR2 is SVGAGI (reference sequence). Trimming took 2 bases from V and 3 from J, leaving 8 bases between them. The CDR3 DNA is TGTGCCAGCAGTTACCGGGACCTCAATCAGCCCCAGCATTTT. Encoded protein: CASSYRDLNQPQHF.

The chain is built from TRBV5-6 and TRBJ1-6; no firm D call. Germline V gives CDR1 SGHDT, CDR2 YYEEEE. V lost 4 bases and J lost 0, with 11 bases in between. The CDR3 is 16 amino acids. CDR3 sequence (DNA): TGTGCCAGCAGCCCGAAGGGAAGCTCCTATAATTCACCCCTCCACTTT. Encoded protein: CASSPKGSSYNSPLHF.

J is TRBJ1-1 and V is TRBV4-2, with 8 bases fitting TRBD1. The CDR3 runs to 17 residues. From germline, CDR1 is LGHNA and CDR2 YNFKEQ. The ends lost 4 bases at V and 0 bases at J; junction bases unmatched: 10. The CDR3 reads CASSPSTGAHMNTEAFF. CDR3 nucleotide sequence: TGTGCCAGCAGCCCGTCGACAGGGGCCCACATGAACACTGAAGCTTTCTTT.